The 30 T cell receptor beta chains below come from one sample, sequenced in a study of radiation and T cells in renal cell carcinoma. Assay used: immunoSEQ multiplex PCR; TCRdb lists only in-frame clones, some missing. The table records about 49,000 clones, 75% to 85% of them present only once. The time point is: baseline pretreatment blood. Regarding treatment: 15 Gy SBRT to primary tumor, nephrectomy 4 weeks later. The sample in question was blood, obtained from a patient whose treatment included radiotherapy and nephrectomy. The receptor source for this set is a woman in her 70s with renal cell carcinoma.

This chain links TRBV30 with TRBJ2-2, with D tentatively TRBD2 (6 bases). The CDR3 runs 13 residues. Germline-derived CDR1 and CDR2 are GTSNPN and SVGIG (reference sequence). Between the trimmed V and J ends, which lost 5 bases and 7 bases, there was a span of 14 bases. CDR3: CAWLRGTFGELFF. The CDR3 coding sequence is TGTGCCTGGCTGCGCGGGACTTTCGGGGAGCTGTTTTTT. Supplemented by reference TRBV30 and TRBJ2-2, the full variable domain reads SQTIHQWPATLVQPVGSPLSLECTVEGTSNPNLYWYRQAAGRGLQLLFYSVGIGQISSEVPQNLSASRPQDRQFILSSKKLLLSDSGFYLCAWLRGTFGELFFGEGSRLTVL.

This chain joins TRBV6-1 and TRBJ2-1; possible D gene TRBD2, 6 bases. This CDR3 has 16 amino acids. Trimming pared 0 bases from V and 3 bases from J, leaving 12 bases between. The germline gives CDR1 MNHNS, CDR2 SASEGT. The CDR3 nucleotides read TGTGCCAGCAGTGAAGCGCAACTAGCAGGCTACAATGAGCAGTTCTTC. Amino acid sequence: CASSEAQLAGYNEQFF.

The rearrangement uses TRBV5-6 and TRBJ1-1; D gene ambiguous. Germline V gives CDR1 SGHDT, CDR2 YYEEEE. V was pared by 1 base and J by 4 bases, with 11 bases between. This CDR3 has 14 residues. CDR3 DNA sequence: TGTGCCAGCAGCTTGCGGGAGAAAGGCACTGAAGCTTTCTTT. Protein sequence: CASSLREKGTEAFF. Full variable domain (remainder filled in from reference TRBV5-6 and TRBJ1-1): DAGVTQSPTHLIKTRGQQVTLRCSPKSGHDTVSWYQQALGQGPQFIFQYYEEEERQRGNFPDRFSGHQFPNYSSELNVNALLLGDSALYLCASSLREKGTEAFFGQGTRLTVV.

The rearrangement uses TRBV7-9 and TRBJ2-3; TRBD2 aligns across 8 bases. V was pared by 2 bases and J by 0 bases, with 13 bases of the junction left unmatched. This CDR3 region has 19 residues. Germline assignment: CDR1 SEHNR and CDR2 FQNEAQ (reference sequence). This CDR3 reads CASSLRGTFQRGSTDTQYF. Written as DNA, the CDR3 is TGTGCCAGCAGCTTAAGGGGGACTTTTCAGCGGGGGAGCACAGATACGCAGTATTTT. The full variable domain, with the rest looked up from reference TRBV7-9 and TRBJ2-3, is DTGVSQNPRHKITKRGQNVTFRCDPISEHNRLYWYRQTLGQGPEFLTYFQNEAQLEKSRLLSDRFSAERPKGSFSTLEIQRTEQGDSAMYLCASSLRGTFQRGSTDTQYFGPGTRLTVL.

The chain joins TRBV7-2 to TRBJ2-2, with D maybe TRBD1 (6 bases). Germline CDR1 and CDR2: SGHTA and FQGNSA. This CDR3 comprises 15 residues. Trimming shortened V by 4 bases and J by 0 bases, and 9 bases separated the two germline ends. CDR3 loop: CASSSRGSNTGELFF. In DNA, the CDR3 is TGTGCCAGCAGCTCCAGGGGATCGAACACCGGGGAGCTGTTTTTT.

DNA for the CDR3: TGCGCCAGCAGCTTGGAAGGGTTGGATGAAAAACTGTTTTTT. As protein: CASSLEGLDEKLFF. This chain joins TRBV5-1 and TRBJ1-4, with no clear D. This CDR3 comprises 14 residues. The V and J ends lost 0 bases and 6 bases respectively, with 9 bases between them. Germline V lookup: CDR1 SGHRS, CDR2 YFSETQ. The complete variable domain, with remaining parts taken from reference TRBV5-1 and TRBJ1-4, reads KAGVTQTPRYLIKTRGQQVTLSCSPISGHRSVSWYQQTPGQGLQFLFEYFSETQRNKGNFPGRFSGRQFSNSRSEMNVSTLELGDSALYLCASSLEGLDEKLFFGSGTQLSVL.

CDR3 coding DNA: TGTGCCAGTAGTACTATGACAGGAAGGGGTTTCTACGAGCAGTACTTC. This gives the protein CASSTMTGRGFYEQYF. This sequence joins TRBV19 and TRBJ2-7, with D tentatively TRBD1 (6 bases). This CDR3 has 16 residues. The germline gives CDR1 LNHDA, CDR2 SQIVND (reference sequence). Trimming took 4 bases from V and 3 from J, leaving 19 bases between them.

This clone was observed a few times. The V gene is TRBV7-9, the J gene TRBJ2-7, with 13 nucleotides matching TRBD2. J lost 0 bases, V lost 0 bases, and 5 bases had no gene match. The germline V gene has CDR1 SEHNR and CDR2 FQNEAQ (reference sequence). The CDR3 has 18 amino acids. The DNA for the CDR3 is TGTGCCAGCAGCTTAGCGCAGACTAGCGGGGGGAACTCCTACGAGCAGTACTTC. It yields the protein CASSLAQTSGGNSYEQYF.

This chain links TRBV19 with TRBJ1-5; no clear D. With 7 bases removed from V and 5 bases from J, the gap between germline ends came to 15 bases. The germline gives CDR1 LNHDA, CDR2 SQIVND (reference sequence). This CDR3 comprises 14 residues. The CDR3 loop is CASNHLGRDQPQHF. As DNA, the CDR3 is TGTGCCAGTAATCATCTGGGTCGGGATCAGCCCCAGCATTTT.

V is TRBV7-2 and J is TRBJ2-2, with TRBD2 matching 8 bases. V shed 7 bases, J shed 0 bases, and the junction held 7 bases outside the gene matches. This CDR3 spans 16 amino acids. From germline, CDR1 is SGHTA and CDR2 FQGNSA. This CDR3 reads CASIQAGAANTGELFF. The CDR3 nucleotides are TGTGCCAGCATCCAAGCGGGGGCGGCGAACACCGGGGAGCTGTTTTTT.

This clone has a single count. This chain uses TRBV29-1 with TRBJ2-5, with TRBD1 matching 12 bases. The CDR3 loop spans 14 amino acids. Trimming took 6 bases from V and 4 from J; bases not matched to a gene: 6. Germline V gives CDR1 SQVTM, CDR2 ANQGSEA. CDR3 in DNA: TGCAGCGTAACCGGGACAGGGGGCGGAGAGACCCAGTACTTC. Amino acids: CSVTGTGGGETQYF. The whole variable domain, filled in from reference TRBV29-1 and TRBJ2-5, reads SAVISQKPSRDICQRGTSLTIQCQVDSQVTMMFWYRQQPGQSLTLIATANQGSEATYESGFVIDKFPISRPNLTFSTLTVSNMSPEDSSIYLCSVTGTGGGETQYFGPGTRLLVL.

The CDR3 here is CASTLTGGYEQYF. The CDR3 bases are TGTGCCAGCACCCTGACAGGGGGCTACGAGCAGTACTTC. The chain carries TRBV7-2 and TRBJ2-7, with 9 bases lining up with TRBD1. This CDR3 contains 13 residues. V lost 7 bases and J lost 3; bases outside the gene matches: 4. Germline loops: CDR1 SGHTA, CDR2 FQGNSA.

The genes are TRBV5-1 and TRBJ2-7, with D unresolved. The CDR3 totals 13 residues. Trimming took 0 bases from V and 6 from J, leaving 10 bases between them. In germline, CDR1 is SGHRS, CDR2 YFSETQ. The CDR3 DNA sequence: TGCGCCAGCAGCTTGGACGGGTTGTTCGAGCAGTACTTC. Its translation: CASSLDGLFEQYF.

This clone has a single count. CDR3 region: CASSNGGRGTQHF. The CDR3 DNA follows: TGTGCCAGTAGTAATGGGGGACGAGGGACCCAGCATTTT. The V and J genes are TRBV19 and TRBJ1-5; possible D gene TRBD1, 5 bases. Trimming took 4 bases from V and 11 from J, leaving 15 bases between them. CDR3 length: 13 residues. Looked up from germline, CDR1 is LNHDA and CDR2 is SQIVND (reference sequence).

The chain employs TRBV9 and TRBJ2-2; TRBD1 matches at 12 bases. J was trimmed by 4 bases and V by 5 bases; bases with no gene match: 3. The CDR3 extends over 15 amino acids. In germline, CDR1 is SGDLS, CDR2 YYNGEE. DNA of the CDR3: TGTGCCAGCAGTTGGGGACAGGGGGCCACCGGGGAGCTGTTTTTT. It yields the protein CASSWGQGATGELFF.

This chain links TRBV9 with TRBJ2-3, with unresolved D. This CDR3 is 12 amino acids long. Germline CDR1 and CDR2: SGDLS and YYNGEE. Trimming removed 3 bases at V and 8 bases at J, with 10 bases between. The CDR3 DNA is TGTGCCAGCAGCGCCGACCGAATTACGCAGTATTTT. Translated: CASSADRITQYF.

This sequence joins TRBV30 and TRBJ1-3; 9 positions match TRBD1. Germline V gene lookup returns CDR1 GTSNPN and CDR2 SVGIG (reference sequence). This CDR3 has 17 amino acids. With 4 bases clipped from V and 3 bases from J, the junction kept 13 bases outside the gene matches. The CDR3 bases are TGTGCCTGGATAAGCCAACCGGGGACAGGGTTTGGAAACACCATATATTTT. This sequence encodes CAWISQPGTGFGNTIYF. Using reference TRBV30 and TRBJ1-3 for the parts outside the CDR3, the full variable domain is SQTIHQWPATLVQPVGSPLSLECTVEGTSNPNLYWYRQAAGRGLQLLFYSVGIGQISSEVPQNLSASRPQDRQFILSSKKLLLSDSGFYLCAWISQPGTGFGNTIYFGEGSWLTVV.

This clone was recorded only once. The chain has TRBV5-4 and TRBJ2-7; TRBD1 matches 9 bases. V lost 4 bases to trimming and J lost 0 bases; unmatched junction nucleotides: 8. The CDR3 runs to 16 residues. The V gene's germline CDR1 is SGHNT and CDR2 YYREEE (reference sequence). DNA for the CDR3: TGTGCCAGCAGCCTCGGGGGGACAGGGAGCTCCTACGAGCAGTACTTC. Translating it yields CASSLGGTGSSYEQYF. The variable domain in full, completed from reference TRBV5-4 and TRBJ2-7, reads ETGVTQSPTHLIKTRGQQVTLRCSSQSGHNTVSWYQQALGQGPQFIFQYYREEENGRGNFPPRFSGLQFPNYSSELNVNALELDDSALYLCASSLGGTGSSYEQYFGPGTRLTVT.

The V and J genes are TRBV28 and TRBJ1-5; TRBD1 is a possible D gene (5 bases). Germline loops: CDR1 MDHEN, CDR2 SYDVKM. This CDR3 contains 16 residues. With 2 bases removed from V and 2 bases from J, the gap between germline ends came to 13 bases. The CDR3 DNA sequence: TGTGCCAGCAGTTTACCTCCCGGGGCTGGCAATCAGCCCCAGCATTTT. It codes for CASSLPPGAGNQPQHF.

V gene TRBV25-1 combines with J gene TRBJ1-6; D may be TRBD1 (5 bases). CDR1 and CDR2 from the germline V gene are MGHDK and SYGVNS. The CDR3 runs 16 residues. Trimming pared 1 base from V and 10 bases from J, leaving 17 bases between. CDR3 loop: CASSEFPGRGESPLHF. CDR3 DNA sequence: TGTGCCAGCAGTGAATTTCCTGGGCGGGGGGAATCACCCCTCCACTTT.

This chain connects TRBV19 to TRBJ2-1, with D possibly matching TRBD1 (8 bases). CDR1 and CDR2 from the germline V gene are LNHDA and SQIVND (reference sequence). Trimming pared 3 bases from V and 7 bases from J, leaving 16 bases between. This CDR3 is built from 15 residues. Here the CDR3 DNA reads TGTGCCAGTAGTATGCAACAGGGGGGGAAGAATGAGCAGTTCTTC. Protein sequence: CASSMQQGGKNEQFF.

This chain uses TRBV30 with TRBJ1-2; a weak D match, TRBD1 (5 bases). The CDR3 sequence is 13 residues long. Trimming removed 3 bases at V and 5 bases at J, with 13 bases between. Germline V lookup: CDR1 GTSNPN, CDR2 SVGIG (reference sequence). The CDR3, as DNA: TGTGCCTGGAGAGAGGGGACTGGTTATGGCTACACCTTC. Its translation is CAWREGTGYGYTF.

V and J are TRBV28 and TRBJ1-2; 7 nucleotides agree with TRBD1. The CDR3 is made up of 14 amino acids. V lost 6 bases, J lost 3 bases, and 7 bases stayed unmatched. Germline assignment: CDR1 MDHEN and CDR2 SYDVKM. CDR3 sequence reads: CASRPTGTYYGYTF. CDR3 in DNA: TGTGCCAGCAGGCCGACAGGGACGTACTATGGCTACACCTTC.

This clone was observed at least ten times. J is TRBJ1-5 and V is TRBV27, with D uncertain. Germline values: CDR1 MNHEY, CDR2 SMNVEV (reference sequence). V was trimmed by 6 bases and J by 9 bases, leaving 18 bases between them. The CDR3 has 14 amino acids. CDR3 in amino acids: CASRTIGDLGPQHF. CDR3 nucleotide sequence: TGTGCCAGCAGGACCATTGGAGACCTAGGGCCCCAGCATTTT.

J is TRBJ1-2 and V is TRBV11-1; 8 nucleotides line up with TRBD1. The CDR3 is made up of 14 amino acids. The V gene end was trimmed by 5 bases and the J gene end by 3 bases; junction bases not matched to a gene: 5. Germline loops: CDR1 SGHAT, CDR2 FQDESV (reference sequence). The CDR3 DNA reads TGTGCCAGCAGCCCCGGACAGGGTTACTATGGCTACACCTTC. This sequence encodes CASSPGQGYYGYTF.

The rearrangement joins TRBV19 to TRBJ2-7; D might be TRBD1 (5 bases). The V gene lost 6 bases and the J gene lost 3 bases, with 18 bases spanning the gap. CDR3 size: 15 residues. CDR1 and CDR2 from the germline V gene are LNHDA and SQIVND (reference sequence). For the CDR3, the DNA is TGTGCCAGTAGCGTCAGGGCCGAAGGGGTCTACGAGCAGTACTTC. The encoded protein is CASSVRAEGVYEQYF.

The rearrangement links TRBV5-6 to TRBJ1-4, with TRBD1 as a possible D gene (6 bases). There are 16 residues in the CDR3. CDR1 and CDR2 from the germline V gene are SGHDT and YYEEEE. The V end was cut by 3 bases, the J end by 3 bases, with 15 bases between. DNA for the CDR3: TGTGCCAGCAGCTCGTACAGGGTCGGGGCTAATGAAAAACTGTTTTTT. This encodes CASSSYRVGANEKLFF.

This chain connects TRBV12-5 to TRBJ2-3; D possibly matches TRBD1 or TRBD2 (5 bases each). The length of the CDR3 is 13 residues. Trimming removed 1 base at V and 3 bases at J, with 5 bases between. Germline loops: CDR1 LGHNT, CDR2 FRNRAP. The CDR3 coding sequence is TGTGCTAGTGGTTTGGGGGGGACAGATACGCAGTATTTT. This gives the protein CASGLGGTDTQYF.

The chain is built from TRBV10-3 and TRBJ2-7; 12 bases are shared with TRBD2. The germline V gene has CDR1 ENHRY and CDR2 SYGVKD. The CDR3 covers 16 residues. With 10 bases clipped from V and 0 bases from J, the junction kept 10 bases outside the gene matches. CDR3 in DNA: TGTGCCACCGTACAGGGACTAGCGGGTACCTCCTACGAGCAGTACTTC. Translation: CATVQGLAGTSYEQYF.

The rearrangement joins TRBV19 to TRBJ2-2; the D gene is possibly TRBD1 (5 bases). Trimming shortened V by 7 bases and J by 7 bases, and 22 bases separated the two germline ends. Germline V gene data show CDR1 as LNHDA and CDR2 as SQIVND (reference sequence). This CDR3 has 16 residues. The CDR3 is CASKIFAGNFDGELFF. CDR3 DNA sequence: TGTGCCAGTAAAATATTTGCAGGGAACTTTGACGGGGAGCTGTTTTTT.